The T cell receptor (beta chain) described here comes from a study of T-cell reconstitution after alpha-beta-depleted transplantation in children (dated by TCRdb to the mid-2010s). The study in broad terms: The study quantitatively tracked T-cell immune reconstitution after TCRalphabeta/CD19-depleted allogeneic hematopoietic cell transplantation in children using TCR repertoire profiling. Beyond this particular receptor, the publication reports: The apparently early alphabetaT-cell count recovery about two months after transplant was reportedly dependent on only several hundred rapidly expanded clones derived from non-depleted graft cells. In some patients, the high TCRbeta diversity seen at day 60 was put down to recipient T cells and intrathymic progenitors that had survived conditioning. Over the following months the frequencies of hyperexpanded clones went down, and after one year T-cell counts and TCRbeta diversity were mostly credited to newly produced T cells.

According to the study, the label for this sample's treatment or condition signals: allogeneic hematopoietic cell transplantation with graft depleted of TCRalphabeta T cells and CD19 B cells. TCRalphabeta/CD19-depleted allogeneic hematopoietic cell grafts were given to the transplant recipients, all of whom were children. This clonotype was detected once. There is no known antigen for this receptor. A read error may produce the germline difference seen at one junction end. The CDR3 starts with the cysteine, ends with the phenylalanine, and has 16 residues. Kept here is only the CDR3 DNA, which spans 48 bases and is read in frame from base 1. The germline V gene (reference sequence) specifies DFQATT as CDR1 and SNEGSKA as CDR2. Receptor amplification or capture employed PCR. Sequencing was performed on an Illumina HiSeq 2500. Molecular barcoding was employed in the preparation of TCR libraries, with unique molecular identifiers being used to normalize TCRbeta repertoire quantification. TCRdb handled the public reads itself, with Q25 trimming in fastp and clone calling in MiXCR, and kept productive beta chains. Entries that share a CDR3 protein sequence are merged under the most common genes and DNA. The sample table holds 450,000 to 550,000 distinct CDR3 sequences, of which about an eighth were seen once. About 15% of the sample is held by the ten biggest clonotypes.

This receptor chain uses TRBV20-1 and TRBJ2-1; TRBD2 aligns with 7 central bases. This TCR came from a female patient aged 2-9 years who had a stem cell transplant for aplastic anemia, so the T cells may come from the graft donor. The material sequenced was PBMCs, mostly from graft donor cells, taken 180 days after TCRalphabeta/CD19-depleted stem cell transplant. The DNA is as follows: TGCAGTGCTGGAGATTATGTAGGCGGGAGCTACAATGAGCAGTTCTTC. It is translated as CSAGDYVGGSYNEQFF.